The following is a TCR beta chain sequence with its context. Its antigen is still unknown. Expressed TCRB transcripts were sequenced because the isolated RNA had all been reverse transcribed beforehand. Produced via immunoSEQ multiplex PCR; TCRdb's table is partial and in-frame only. Among some 330,000 clones, roughly an eighth were seen once, and the ten largest hold around 0.01%. Cells sorted by CD45RO/CCR7/CD25/CD127/CD95/CD27 comprised CD4+ naive, central memory, regulatory and stem cell-like memory cells. V lost 0 bases, J lost 5 bases, and 5 bases lay in between. The germline gives CDR1 GTSNPN, CDR2 SVGIG (reference sequence). This CDR3 region has 12 residues. The data belong to a study of beta chain features in type 1 diabetes. Findings and limits, study-wide: It was not settled here whether HLA type affects TCRB rearrangement. The study found moderately but significantly shorter TCRB CDR3s in all four CD4+ subsets of Type 1 diabetes patients.

This receptor was taken from a woman younger than 35 with type 1 diabetes. The chain combines TRBV30 with TRBJ1-5; no firm D call. Sequencing was done on a sample of naive CD4+ T cells from blood. CDR3 coding DNA: TGTGCCTGGAGTGTACATCATCAGCCCCAGCATTTT. Translation gives CAWSVHHQPQHF.